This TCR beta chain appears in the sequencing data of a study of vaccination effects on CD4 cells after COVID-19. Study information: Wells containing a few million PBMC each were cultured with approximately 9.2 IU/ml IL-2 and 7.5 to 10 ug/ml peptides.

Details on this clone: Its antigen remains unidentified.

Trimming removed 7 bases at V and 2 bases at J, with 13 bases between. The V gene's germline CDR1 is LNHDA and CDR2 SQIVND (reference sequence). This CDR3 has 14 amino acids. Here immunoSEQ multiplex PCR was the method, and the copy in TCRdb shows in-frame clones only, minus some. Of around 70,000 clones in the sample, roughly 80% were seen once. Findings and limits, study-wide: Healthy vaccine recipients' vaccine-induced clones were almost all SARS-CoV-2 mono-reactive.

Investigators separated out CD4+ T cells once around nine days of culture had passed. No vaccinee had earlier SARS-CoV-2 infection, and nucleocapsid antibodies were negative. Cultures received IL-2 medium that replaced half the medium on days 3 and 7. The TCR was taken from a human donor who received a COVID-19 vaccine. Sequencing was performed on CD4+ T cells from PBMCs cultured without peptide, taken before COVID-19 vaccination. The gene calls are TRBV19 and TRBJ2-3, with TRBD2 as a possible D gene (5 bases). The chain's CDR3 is CASKRLAVTDTQYF. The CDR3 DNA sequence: TGTGCCAGTAAACGGCTAGCAGTCACAGATACGCAGTATTTT.